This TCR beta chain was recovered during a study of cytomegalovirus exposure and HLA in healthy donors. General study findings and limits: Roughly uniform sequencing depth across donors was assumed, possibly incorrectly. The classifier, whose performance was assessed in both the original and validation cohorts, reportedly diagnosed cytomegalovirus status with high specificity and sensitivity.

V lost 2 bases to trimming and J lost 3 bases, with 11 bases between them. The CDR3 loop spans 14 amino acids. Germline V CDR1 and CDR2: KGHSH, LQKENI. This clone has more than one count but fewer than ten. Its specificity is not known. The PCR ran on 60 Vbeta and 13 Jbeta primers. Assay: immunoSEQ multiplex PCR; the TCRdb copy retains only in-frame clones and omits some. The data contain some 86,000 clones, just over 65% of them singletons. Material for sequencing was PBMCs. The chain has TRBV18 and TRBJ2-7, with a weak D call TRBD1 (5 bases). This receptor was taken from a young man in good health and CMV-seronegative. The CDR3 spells CASSPGADYYEQYF. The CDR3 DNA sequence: TGTGCCAGCTCACCAGGGGCGGATTACTACGAGCAGTACTTC.